This T cell receptor beta chain derives from a study of cytomegalovirus exposure and HLA in healthy donors. Whole-study findings and limits: Published work reported that the classifier diagnosed cytomegalovirus status with high specificity and sensitivity.

CDR1 and CDR2 from the germline V gene are SGHVS and FNYEAQ. The CDR3 totals 16 residues. With 1 base removed from V and 0 bases from J, the gap between germline ends came to 13 bases. Clones were read by immunoSEQ multiplex PCR, and TCRdb kept only the in-frame ones, dropping some. The data contain tens of thousands of clones, 96% of them singletons. Of note for this clone: Its antigen remains unidentified.

V usage is TRBV7-6 and J usage is TRBJ2-7; D uncertain. The sample taken for sequencing was PBMCs. This sequence originates from a woman younger than 30 in good health and CMV-seropositive. The CDR3 sequence: CASSLEAEIGSYEQYF. The CDR3 DNA reads as TGTGCCAGCAGCTTAGAGGCGGAGATTGGCTCCTACGAGCAGTACTTC.